Sequencing of this TCR beta chain was carried out in a study of glioma-infiltrating T cells after dendritic cell vaccination. This CDR3 has 13 residues. Per germline, CDR1 MNHEY and CDR2 SMNVEV (reference sequence). The protocol was immunoSEQ multiplex PCR, while the TCRdb copy is restricted to in-frame clones and leaves out a portion. The table has 35,000 to 40,000 clones, around 80% seen once. Comments on this clone: One end of the junction does not line up with germline, which may come from a read error.

The material sequenced was blood, taken before dendritic cell vaccination. This TCR derives from a human donor with glioblastoma. The chain couples TRBV27 to TRBJ1-6; D not resolved. The CDR3 sequence is CASKSSYNSPLHF. The DNA of the CDR3 is TGTGCCAGCAAAAGCTCCTATAATTCCCCCCTCCACTTT.